The 16 T cell receptor beta chains below were found in one sample sequenced in a study of metastatic and nonmetastatic thyroid tumors. From the PCR reads, TCRdb re-called clones with MiXCR. Here the sample spans roughly 59,000 clones, 15% to 20% being singletons. Patients were all untreated before their thyroid surgery. Source material: blood. These receptors were obtained from a male donor with papillary thyroid cancer or a benign thyroid nodule (not recorded which). Some clones in this sample may be carry-over from other donors' samples.

This clone was observed at least ten times. This chain uses TRBV20-1 with TRBJ1-2; D remains unclear. The CDR3 loop spans 15 amino acids. CDR1 is DFQATT, CDR2 SNEGSKA, per germline (reference sequence). Between the trimmed V and J ends, which lost 0 bases and 3 bases, there was a span of 14 bases. The CDR3 DNA reads as TGCAGTGCTAGAGATGGAGGGCTATCGGACTATGGCTACACCTTC. This translates into CSARDGGLSDYGYTF.

This clone was counted between two and nine times. The J gene is TRBJ2-1, the V gene TRBV7-3, with 7 bases lining up with TRBD1. V shed 1 base and J 10 bases; nucleotides not matched to a gene: 13. CDR3 length: 16 amino acids. Germline CDR1 is SGHTA and CDR2 is FQGTGA. This chain's CDR3 is CASSLNPTGSNYEQFF. Written as DNA, the CDR3 is TGTGCCAGCAGCTTAAACCCGACAGGGAGCAATTACGAGCAGTTCTTC. Based on the CDR3 plus reference TRBV7-3 and TRBJ2-1, the full variable domain is GAGVSQTPSNKVTEKGKYVELRCDPISGHTALYWYRQSLGQGPEFLIYFQGTGAADDSGLPNDRFFAVRPEGSVSTLKIQRTERGDSAVYLCASSLNPTGSNYEQFFGPGTRLTVL.

This clone appeared many times. The chain has TRBV15 and TRBJ2-3; 12 positions match TRBD2. J gave up 1 base and V 0 bases, and 2 bases lay outside the gene matches. CDR1 and CDR2 (germline): LNHNV, YYDKDF (reference sequence). CDR3 length: 17 amino acids. In DNA form, the CDR3 reads TGTGCCACCAGCAGAGATCTAGCGGGGGGGCGCACAGATACGCAGTATTTT. Translation gives CATSRDLAGGRTDTQYF.

The chain is built from TRBV7-3 and TRBJ2-2; no reliable D call. This CDR3 spans 16 amino acids. V shed 3 bases and J shed 0 bases, with 11 bases lying between them. Germline lookup yields CDR1 SGHTA and CDR2 FQGTGA. CDR3 nucleotides: TGTGCCAGCAGCTTCGGCGGTCACGCGAACACCGGGGAGCTGTTTTTT. Its protein product is CASSFGGHANTGELFF.

A remark on this clone: Possible read error: a much larger clone is one base away. This chain joins TRBV6-1 and TRBJ2-5, with D possibly being TRBD1 or TRBD2 (5 bases each). The CDR3 spans 14 residues. Germline lookup yields CDR1 MNHNS and CDR2 SASEGT. CDR3 nucleotide sequence: TGTGCCAGCAGTTACCCCGGGGCACAAGAGGCCCAGTACTTC. Its translation is CASSYPGAQEAQYF.

This clone was recorded a few times. One end of the junction does not line up with germline, which may come from a read error. V gene TRBV6-4 combines with J gene TRBJ2-2; D tentatively fits TRBD1 or TRBD2 (5 bases each). The CDR3 has 15 residues. CDR1 is MRHNA, CDR2 SNTAGT, per germline. The chain's CDR3 is CASSAEPWGAGELFF. CDR3 nucleotide sequence: TGTGCCAGCAGTGCAGAACCCTGGGGCGCCGGGGAGCTTTTTTTT.

The V call is TRBV11-2, the J call TRBJ2-1; D not resolved. V lost 8 bases and J lost 7, with 24 bases in between. The germline CDR1 and CDR2 sequences are SGHAT and FQNNGV. The CDR3 is made up of 16 amino acids. The CDR3 region has the DNA TGTGCCAGCGGACCCTCAGGCCTGTCCCTTTTTAATGAGCAGTTCTTC. Protein: CASGPSGLSLFNEQFF. Combining the CDR3 with reference TRBV11-2 and TRBJ2-1 gives the whole variable domain EAGVAQSPRYKIIEKRQSVAFWCNPISGHATLYWYQQILGQGPKLLIQFQNNGVVDDSQLPKDRFSAERLKGVDSTLKIQPAKLEDSAVYLCASGPSGLSLFNEQFFGPGTRLTVL.

Regarding this clone: One end of the junction does not line up with germline, which may come from a read error. This chain connects TRBV7-9 to TRBJ2-7, with 7 bases matching TRBD1. The CDR3 has 13 amino acids. Per the germline V gene, CDR1 is SEHNR and CDR2 is FQNEAQ (reference sequence). The CDR3 bases are TGTGCCATCAGCTCGACAGGGTTCGTCGAGCAGTACTTC. This translates into CAISSTGFVEQYF.

This clone came up many times. The chain uses TRBV6-1 and TRBJ2-1; D is undetermined. V was cut by 8 bases and J by 3 bases, with 5 bases left in between. CDR3 size: 11 residues. Germline CDR1 and CDR2: MNHNS and SASEGT. CDR3 sequence (DNA): TGTGCCAGCGGAAGCTACAATGAGCAGTTCTTC. This translates into CASGSYNEQFF.

This clone was counted once. The CDR3: CASSLRLAGNNEQFF. CDR3 in DNA: TGTGCCAGCAGCTTAAGGCTAGCGGGAAACAATGAGCAGTTCTTC. V usage is TRBV7-2 and J usage is TRBJ2-1, with 9 nucleotides matching TRBD2. V lost 2 bases and J lost 5; bases outside the gene matches: 4. This CDR3 has 15 residues. Per the germline V gene, CDR1 is SGHTA and CDR2 is FQGNSA.

The chain joins TRBV12-3 or TRBV12-4 to TRBJ1-1; perhaps TRBD1 as D (6 bases). Trimming stripped 6 bases from V and 11 bases from J, with 16 bases between. This CDR3 region has 12 residues. CDR3 region: CASRPGGGTAFF. The CDR3 nucleotides read TGTGCCAGCAGACCCGGAGGGGGAACGGCTTTCTTT.

This clone was recorded at least ten times. J is TRBJ1-5 and V is TRBV28; D might be TRBD1 (6 bases). The germline V gene has CDR1 MDHEN and CDR2 SYDVKM. V lost 2 bases, J lost 5 bases, and 10 bases lay in between. The CDR3 extends over 14 amino acids. The CDR3 nucleotides read TGTGCCAGCAGTTTACGGGACACCTATCAGCCCCAGCATTTT. Translation gives CASSLRDTYQPQHF.

This clone has a count of ten or more. The genes are TRBV7-2 and TRBJ2-3, with D possibly matching TRBD1 (5 bases). Germline CDR1 is SGHTA and CDR2 is FQGNSA. The CDR3 extends over 16 amino acids. The V end lost 2 bases, the J end lost 1 base, and 13 bases lay between the germline ends. The CDR3 DNA follows: TGTGCCAGCAGCTTAACCATTAGGGGCGGCACAGATACGCAGTATTTT. Protein sequence: CASSLTIRGGTDTQYF.

This clone was found many times. The chain employs TRBV6-1 and TRBJ1-5, with a possible D match to TRBD1 (5 bases). The CDR3 loop spans 16 amino acids. The germline V gene has CDR1 MNHNS and CDR2 SASEGT. V lost 6 bases to trimming and J lost 7 bases, with 22 bases between them. The CDR3 sequence is CASSSGYSLNEQPQHF. CDR3 nucleotide sequence: TGTGCCAGCAGCTCAGGGTACTCCCTTAACGAACAGCCCCAGCATTTT.

This clone was seen many times. J is TRBJ2-1 and V is TRBV6-4; 10 nucleotides agree with TRBD2. Looked up from germline, CDR1 is MRHNA and CDR2 is SNTAGT. The junction had 5 bases not matched to a gene; V was cut back by 0 bases and J by 6 bases. This CDR3 is built from 16 residues. The CDR3 sequence is CASSDSAGGPGNEQFF. The CDR3 DNA sequence: TGTGCCAGCAGTGACTCAGCGGGGGGGCCGGGCAATGAGCAGTTCTTC.

This clone was counted many times. The chain uses TRBV11-2 and TRBJ2-7; 8 bases fit TRBD2. The V gene end was trimmed by 4 bases and the J gene end by 0 bases; junction bases not matched to a gene: 8. Germline V gives CDR1 SGHAT, CDR2 FQNNGV. The CDR3 has 16 amino acids. CDR3 protein: CASSCDYGLASYEQYV. The CDR3 DNA reads as TGTGCCAGCAGCTGCGACTATGGACTAGCCTCCTACGAGCAGTACGTC.